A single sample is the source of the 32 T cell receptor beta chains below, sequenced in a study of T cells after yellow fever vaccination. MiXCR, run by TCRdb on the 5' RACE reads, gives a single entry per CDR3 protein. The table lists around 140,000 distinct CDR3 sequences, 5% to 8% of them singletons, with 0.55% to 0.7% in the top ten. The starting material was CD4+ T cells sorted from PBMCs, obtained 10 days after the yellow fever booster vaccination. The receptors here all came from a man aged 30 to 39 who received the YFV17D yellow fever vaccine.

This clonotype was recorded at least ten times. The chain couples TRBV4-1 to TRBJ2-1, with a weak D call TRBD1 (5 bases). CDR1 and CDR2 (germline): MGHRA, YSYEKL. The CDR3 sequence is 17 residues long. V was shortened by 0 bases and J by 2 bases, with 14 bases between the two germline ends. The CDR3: CASSQDRGQSAYNEQFF. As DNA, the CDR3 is TGCGCCAGCAGCCAAGATAGAGGACAAAGTGCCTACAATGAGCAGTTCTTC.

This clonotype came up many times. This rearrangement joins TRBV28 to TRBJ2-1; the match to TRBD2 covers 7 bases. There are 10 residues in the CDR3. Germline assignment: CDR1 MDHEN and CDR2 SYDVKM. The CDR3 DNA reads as TGTGGTACGGGGGGCAATGAGCAGTTCTTC. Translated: CGTGGNEQFF.

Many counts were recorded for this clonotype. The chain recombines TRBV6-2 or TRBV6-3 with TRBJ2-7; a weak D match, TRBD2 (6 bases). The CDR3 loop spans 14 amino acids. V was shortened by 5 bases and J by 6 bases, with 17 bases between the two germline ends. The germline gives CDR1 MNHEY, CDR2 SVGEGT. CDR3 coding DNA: TGTGCCAGCAGTCAACGGACTACTTTCTCCGAGCAGTACTTC. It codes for CASSQRTTFSEQYF.

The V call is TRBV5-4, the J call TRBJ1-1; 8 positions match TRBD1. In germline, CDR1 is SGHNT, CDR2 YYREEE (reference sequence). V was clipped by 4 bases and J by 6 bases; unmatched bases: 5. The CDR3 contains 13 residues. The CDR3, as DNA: TGTGCCAGCAGCCCCGGGACAGGATCTGAAGCTTTCTTT. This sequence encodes CASSPGTGSEAFF.

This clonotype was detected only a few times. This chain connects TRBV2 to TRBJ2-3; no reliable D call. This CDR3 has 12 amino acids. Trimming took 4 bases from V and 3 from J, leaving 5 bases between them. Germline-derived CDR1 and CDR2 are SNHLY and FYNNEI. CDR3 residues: CASSVLTDTQYF. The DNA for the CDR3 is TGTGCCAGCAGTGTCCTGACAGATACGCAGTATTTT.

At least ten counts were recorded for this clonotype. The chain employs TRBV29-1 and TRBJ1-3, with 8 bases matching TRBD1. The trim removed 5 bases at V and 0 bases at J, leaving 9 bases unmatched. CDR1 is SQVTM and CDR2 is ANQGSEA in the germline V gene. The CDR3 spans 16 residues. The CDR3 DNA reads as TGCAGCGTTTCCTCCGGGACAGGCCTCTCTGGAAACACCATATATTTT. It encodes CSVSSGTGLSGNTIYF.

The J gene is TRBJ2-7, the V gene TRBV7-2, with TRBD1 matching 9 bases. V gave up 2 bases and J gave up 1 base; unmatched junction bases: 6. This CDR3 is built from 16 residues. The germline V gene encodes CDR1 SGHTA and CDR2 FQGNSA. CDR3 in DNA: TGTGCCAGCAGCTTAACCGGGACAGGGACTTCCTACGAGCAGTACTTC. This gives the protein CASSLTGTGTSYEQYF.

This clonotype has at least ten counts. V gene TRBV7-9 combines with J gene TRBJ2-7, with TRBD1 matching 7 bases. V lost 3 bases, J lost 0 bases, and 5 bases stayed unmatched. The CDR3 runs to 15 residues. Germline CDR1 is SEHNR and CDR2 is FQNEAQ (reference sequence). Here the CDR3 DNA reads TGTGCCAGCAGCTTGCTCCGGGACAGCTCCTACGAGCAGTACTTC. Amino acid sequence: CASSLLRDSSYEQYF.

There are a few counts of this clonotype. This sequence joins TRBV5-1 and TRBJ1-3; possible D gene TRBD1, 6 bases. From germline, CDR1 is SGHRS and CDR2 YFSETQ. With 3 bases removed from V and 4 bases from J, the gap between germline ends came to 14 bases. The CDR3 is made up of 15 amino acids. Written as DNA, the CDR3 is TGCGCCAGCAGCTCCCAGGGGAACTTCGGAAACACCATATATTTT. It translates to CASSSQGNFGNTIYF.

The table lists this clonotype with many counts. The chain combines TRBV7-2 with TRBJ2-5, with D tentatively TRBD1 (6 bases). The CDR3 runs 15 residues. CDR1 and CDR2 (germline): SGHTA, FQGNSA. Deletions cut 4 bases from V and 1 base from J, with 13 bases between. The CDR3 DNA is TGTGCCAGCAGCTACCCAGGGGCAGCCCAAGAGACCCAGTACTTC. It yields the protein CASSYPGAAQETQYF.

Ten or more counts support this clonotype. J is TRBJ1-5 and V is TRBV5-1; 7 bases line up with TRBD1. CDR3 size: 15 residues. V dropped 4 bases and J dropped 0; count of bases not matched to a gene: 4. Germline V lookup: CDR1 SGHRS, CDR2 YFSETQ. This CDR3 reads CASSPTGISNQPQHF. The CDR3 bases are TGCGCCAGCAGCCCGACAGGGATTAGCAATCAGCCCCAGCATTTT.

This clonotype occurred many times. The CDR3 sequence is CASSFQGLAEETQYF. CDR3 coding DNA: TGCGCCAGCAGCTTTCAAGGACTAGCCGAAGAGACCCAGTACTTC. This chain links TRBV5-1 with TRBJ2-5, with TRBD2 matching over 8 bases. With 2 bases clipped from V and 3 bases from J, the junction kept 6 bases outside the gene matches. The CDR3 totals 15 residues. Germline CDR1 reads SGHRS; CDR2 reads YFSETQ.

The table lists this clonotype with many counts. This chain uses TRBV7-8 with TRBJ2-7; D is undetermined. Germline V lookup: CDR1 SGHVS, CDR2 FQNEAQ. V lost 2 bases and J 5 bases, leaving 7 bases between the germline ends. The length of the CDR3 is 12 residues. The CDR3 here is CASSLYGNEQYF. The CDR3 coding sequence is TGTGCCAGCAGCTTATACGGAAACGAGCAGTACTTC.

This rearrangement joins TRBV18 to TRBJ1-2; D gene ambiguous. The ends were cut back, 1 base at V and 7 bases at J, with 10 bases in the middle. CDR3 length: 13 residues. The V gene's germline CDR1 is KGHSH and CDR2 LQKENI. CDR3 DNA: TGTGCCAGCTCACCACTTGATGGAGGTGGCTACACCTTC. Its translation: CASSPLDGGGYTF.

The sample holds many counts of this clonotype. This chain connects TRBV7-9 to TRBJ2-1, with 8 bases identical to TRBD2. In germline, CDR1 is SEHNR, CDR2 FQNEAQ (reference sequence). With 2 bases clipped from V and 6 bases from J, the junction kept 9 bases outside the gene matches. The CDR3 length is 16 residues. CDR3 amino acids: CASSLPGTRSLNEQFF. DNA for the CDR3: TGTGCCAGCAGCTTACCCGGGACTAGAAGTCTCAATGAGCAGTTCTTC.

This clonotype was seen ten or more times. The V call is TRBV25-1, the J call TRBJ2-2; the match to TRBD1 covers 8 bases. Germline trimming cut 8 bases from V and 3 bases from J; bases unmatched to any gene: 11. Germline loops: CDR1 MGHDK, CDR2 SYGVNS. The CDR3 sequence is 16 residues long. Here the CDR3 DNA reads TGTGCCAGCCCTCAGGGGGCGCGGCGGGACACCGGGGAGCTGTTTTTT. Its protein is CASPQGARRDTGELFF.

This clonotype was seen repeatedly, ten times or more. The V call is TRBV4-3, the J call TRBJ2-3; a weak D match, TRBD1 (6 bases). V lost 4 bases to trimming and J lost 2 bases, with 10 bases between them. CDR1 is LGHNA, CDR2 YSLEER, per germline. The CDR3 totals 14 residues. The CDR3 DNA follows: TGCGCCAGCAGCCCGCGGACAGCCACAGATACGCAGTATTTT. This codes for CASSPRTATDTQYF.

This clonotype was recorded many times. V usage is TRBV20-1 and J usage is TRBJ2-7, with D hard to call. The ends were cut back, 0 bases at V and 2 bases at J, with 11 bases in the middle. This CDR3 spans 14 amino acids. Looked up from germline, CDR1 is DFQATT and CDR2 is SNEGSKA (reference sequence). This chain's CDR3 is CSARDPVRTYEQYF. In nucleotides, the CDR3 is TGCAGTGCTAGAGATCCAGTACGGACCTACGAGCAGTACTTC.

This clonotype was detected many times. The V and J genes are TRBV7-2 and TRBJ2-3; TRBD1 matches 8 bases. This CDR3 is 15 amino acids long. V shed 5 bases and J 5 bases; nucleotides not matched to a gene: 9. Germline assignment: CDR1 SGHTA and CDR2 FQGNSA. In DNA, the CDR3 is TGTGCCAGCAGCCCCTTTGGACAGGGCCAAGATACGCAGTATTTT. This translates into CASSPFGQGQDTQYF.

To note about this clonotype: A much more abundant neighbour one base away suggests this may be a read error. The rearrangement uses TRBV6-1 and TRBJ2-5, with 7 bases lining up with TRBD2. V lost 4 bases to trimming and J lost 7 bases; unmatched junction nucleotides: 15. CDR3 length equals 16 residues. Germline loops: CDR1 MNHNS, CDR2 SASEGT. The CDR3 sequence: CASSATSERSGGTQYF. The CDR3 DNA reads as TGTGCCAGCAGTGCAACTAGCGAGAGAAGCGGTGGGACCCAGTACTTC.

Here the CDR3 reads CASYPPGLDTGELFF. DNA of the CDR3: TGTGCCTCCTATCCCCCGGGACTAGACACCGGGGAGCTGTTTTTT. The gene calls are TRBV19 and TRBJ2-2; TRBD2 matches at 8 bases. V dropped 11 bases and J dropped 3; count of bases not matched to a gene: 11. Germline V gene lookup returns CDR1 LNHDA and CDR2 SQIVND (reference sequence). This CDR3 has 15 amino acids.

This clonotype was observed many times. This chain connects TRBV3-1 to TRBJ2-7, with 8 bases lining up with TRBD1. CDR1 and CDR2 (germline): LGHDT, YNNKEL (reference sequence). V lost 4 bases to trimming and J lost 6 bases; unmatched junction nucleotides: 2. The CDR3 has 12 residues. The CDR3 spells CASSRTGFEQYF. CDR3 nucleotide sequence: TGTGCCAGCAGCCGGACAGGGTTCGAGCAGTACTTC.

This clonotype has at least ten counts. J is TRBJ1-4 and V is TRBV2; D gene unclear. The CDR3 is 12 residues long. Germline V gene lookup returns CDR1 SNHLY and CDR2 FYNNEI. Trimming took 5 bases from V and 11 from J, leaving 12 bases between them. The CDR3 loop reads CASSSLQQKLFF. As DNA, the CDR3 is TGTGCCAGCAGTTCTCTGCAACAGAAACTGTTTTTT.

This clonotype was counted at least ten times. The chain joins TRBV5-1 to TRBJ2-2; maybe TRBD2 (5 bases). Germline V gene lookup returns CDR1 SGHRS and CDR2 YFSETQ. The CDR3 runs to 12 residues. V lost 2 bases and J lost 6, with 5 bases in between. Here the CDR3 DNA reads TGCGCCAGCAGCTTAGCGGCCGGGGAGCTGTTTTTT. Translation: CASSLAAGELFF.

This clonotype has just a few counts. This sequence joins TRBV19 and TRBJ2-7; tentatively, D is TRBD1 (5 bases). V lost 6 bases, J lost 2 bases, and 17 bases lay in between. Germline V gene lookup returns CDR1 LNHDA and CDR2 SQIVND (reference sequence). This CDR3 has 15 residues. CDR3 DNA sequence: TGTGCCAGTAGCCAGGGTATAGGGTTTACCTACGAGCAGTACTTC. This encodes CASSQGIGFTYEQYF.

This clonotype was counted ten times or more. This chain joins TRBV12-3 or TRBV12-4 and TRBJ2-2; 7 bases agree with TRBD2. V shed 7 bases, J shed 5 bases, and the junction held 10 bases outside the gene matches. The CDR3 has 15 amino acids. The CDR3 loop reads CASNLIGSGTGELFF. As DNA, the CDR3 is TGTGCCAGCAACCTTATCGGTAGCGGGACCGGGGAGCTGTTTTTT.

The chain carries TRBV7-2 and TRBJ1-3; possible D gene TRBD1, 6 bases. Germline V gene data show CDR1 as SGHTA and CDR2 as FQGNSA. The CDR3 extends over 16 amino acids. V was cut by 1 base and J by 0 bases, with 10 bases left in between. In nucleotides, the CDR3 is TGTGCCAGCAGCTTAGGCGGGACAAACTCTGGAAACACCATATATTTT. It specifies CASSLGGTNSGNTIYF.

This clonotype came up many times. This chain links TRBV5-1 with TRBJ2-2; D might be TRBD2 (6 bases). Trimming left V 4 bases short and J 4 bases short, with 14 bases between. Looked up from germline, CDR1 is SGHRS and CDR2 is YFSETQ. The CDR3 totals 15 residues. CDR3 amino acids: CASSGDGRGTGELFF. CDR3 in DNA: TGCGCCAGCAGCGGAGACGGGAGAGGCACCGGGGAGCTGTTTTTT.

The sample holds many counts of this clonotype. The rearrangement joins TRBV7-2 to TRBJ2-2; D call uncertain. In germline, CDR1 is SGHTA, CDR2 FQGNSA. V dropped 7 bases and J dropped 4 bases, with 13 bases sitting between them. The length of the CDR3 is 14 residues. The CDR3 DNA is TGTGCCAGCACCCACTCCGTCCTCACCGGGGAGCTGTTTTTT. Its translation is CASTHSVLTGELFF.

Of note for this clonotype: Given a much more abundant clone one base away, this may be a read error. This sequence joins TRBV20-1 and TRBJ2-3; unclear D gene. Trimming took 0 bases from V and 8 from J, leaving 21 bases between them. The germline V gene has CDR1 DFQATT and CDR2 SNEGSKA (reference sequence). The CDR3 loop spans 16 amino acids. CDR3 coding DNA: TGCAGTGCTAGAGATCCGACCCACCGCAATTACGGTACGCAGTATTTT. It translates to CSARDPTHRNYGTQYF.

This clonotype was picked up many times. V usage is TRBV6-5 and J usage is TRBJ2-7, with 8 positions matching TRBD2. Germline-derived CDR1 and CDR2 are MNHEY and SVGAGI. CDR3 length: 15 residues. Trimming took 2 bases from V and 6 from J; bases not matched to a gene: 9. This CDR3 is CASSYHSGNPSEQYF. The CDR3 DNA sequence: TGTGCCAGCAGTTACCATAGCGGGAACCCCTCCGAGCAGTACTTC.

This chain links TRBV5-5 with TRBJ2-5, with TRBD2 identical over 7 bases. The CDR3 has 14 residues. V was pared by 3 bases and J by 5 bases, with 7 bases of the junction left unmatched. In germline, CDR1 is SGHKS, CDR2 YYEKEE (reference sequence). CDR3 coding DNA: TGTGCCAGCAGCTCTGGCGGGGGAGTTGAGACCCAGTACTTC. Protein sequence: CASSSGGGVETQYF.